The rows below give T cell receptor beta chains drawn from one sample of a study of blood T cell repertoires in COVID-19. Produced via immunoSEQ multiplex PCR; TCRdb's table is partial and in-frame only. The sample contains about 140,000 clones, almost 85% of which appear only once. The sequenced sample consisted of PBMCs or T cells enriched from blood (not recorded which). The receptors were gathered from a man aged 35 to 55 with acute COVID-19. CDR3s include the opening cysteine and the closing phenylalanine or tryptophan.

V: TRBV11-2
J: TRBJ1-2
CDR3: CASSWSGVYGYTF

V: TRBV27
J: TRBJ2-1
CDR3: CASSPRGGVYMDEQFF

V: TRBV10-1
J: TRBJ2-3
CDR3: CASSEQGASDTQYF

V: TRBV3-1/TRBV3-2
J: TRBJ1-2
CDR3: CASSLSTGNGYTF

V: TRBV28
J: TRBJ2-3
CDR3: CASSSPTGTSSTDTQYF

V: TRBV5-4
J: TRBJ2-2
CDR3: CASSLGLAGGEGELFF

V: TRBV30
J: TRBJ1-2
CDR3: CAWRRDRAINYGYTF

V: TRBV18
J: TRBJ1-1
CDR3: CASSPPGGRGMSEAFF

V: TRBV6-5
J: TRBJ2-3
CDR3: CASSYWSSRAGDTQYF

V: TRBV6-6
J: TRBJ1-6
CDR3: CASMGDYNSPLHF

V: TRBV3-1/TRBV3-2
J: TRBJ2-1
CDR3: CASSHRSVREQFF

V: TRBV10-1
J: TRBJ1-1
CDR3: CASSGGQAPNTEAFF

V: TRBV5-4
J: TRBJ1-2
CDR3: CASSLDRGRRDGYTF

V: TRBV7-9
J: TRBJ2-3
CDR3: CASSFSAGADTQYF

V: TRBV7-2
J: TRBJ2-7
CDR3: CASSLPGLLYEQYF

V: TRBV4-3
J: TRBJ1-5
CDR3: CASSQGSGTGLNQPQHF

V: TRBV30
J: TRBJ1-6
CDR3: CAWSQVGRGFSPLHF

V: TRBV15
J: TRBJ1-4
CDR3: CATSRGGTADNEKLFF

V: TRBV10-3
J: TRBJ2-1
CDR3: CAISEGRRDEQFF

V: TRBV19
J: TRBJ1-2
CDR3: CASRVGQRQLWRDGYTF

V: TRBV27
J: TRBJ2-1
CDR3: CASSFGAPGDEQFF

V: TRBV7-2
J: TRBJ1-4
CDR3: CASSQSGGANEKLFF

V: TRBV30
J: TRBJ1-4
CDR3: CAWSAGGLVEKLFF

V: TRBV19
J: TRBJ1-1
CDR3: CASSPWTGINTEAFF

V: TRBV30
J: TRBJ2-3
CDR3: CAWGTVGGSGTDTQYF

V: TRBV7-2
J: TRBJ1-2
CDR3: CASSSDRGRGYGYTF

V: TRBV5-1
J: TRBJ2-1
CDR3: CASSLAVGSPEQFF

V: TRBV6-5
J: TRBJ1-2
CDR3: CATHIYYGYTF

V: TRBV4-1
J: TRBJ2-1
CDR3: CASSQPHANEQFF

V: TRBV6-2/TRBV6-3
J: TRBJ2-1
CDR3: CASSRLAGEQFF

V: TRBV11-2
J: TRBJ2-7
CDR3: CASSPGLIDAYEQYF

V: TRBV6-5
J: TRBJ1-1
CDR3: CASHRVRNTEAFF

V: TRBV24-1
J: TRBJ2-7
CDR3: CATSDSGISSYEQYF

V: TRBV4-1
J: TRBJ1-5
CDR3: CASSQGHTGNNYQPQHF

V: TRBV5-6
J: TRBJ2-2
CDR3: CASNLLADPNTGELFF

V: TRBV4-1
J: TRBJ2-7
CDR3: CASSQDFQRAYEQYF

V: TRBV7-2
J: TRBJ1-5
CDR3: CASSRLQGNQPQHF

V: TRBV7-6
J: TRBJ1-3
CDR3: CASSLNSPSGNTIYF

V: TRBV7-9
J: TRBJ1-1
CDR3: CASSQPTGGTPGFDTEAFF

V: TRBV2
J: TRBJ1-5
CDR3: CASSEGSLSNQPQHF

V: TRBV6-5
J: TRBJ2-7
CDR3: CASGLAGGSYEQYF

V: TRBV10-1
J: TRBJ2-5
CDR3: CASSVGRDIHGETQYF

V: TRBV5-1
J: TRBJ2-7
CDR3: CASSPGQGHYEQYF

V: TRBV28
J: TRBJ2-1
CDR3: CASSLETVSNNEQFF

V: TRBV5-1
J: TRBJ2-5
CDR3: CASSGYNDQETQYF

V: TRBV3-1/TRBV3-2
J: TRBJ2-1
CDR3: CASSQADSGPYNEQFF

V: TRBV28
J: TRBJ2-7
CDR3: CAIGQGAYEQYF

V: TRBV4-3
J: TRBJ1-5
CDR3: CASSQEISPGGWPQHF

V: TRBV5-6
J: TRBJ1-2
CDR3: CASTPGTGGAGGYTF

V: TRBV9
J: TRBJ2-1
CDR3: CASTIGGTVSYNEQFF

V: TRBV25-1
J: TRBJ2-1
CDR3: CASSAANSYNEQFF

V: TRBV7-9
J: TRBJ2-1
CDR3: CASSLGVGALYNEQFF

V: TRBV5-4
J: TRBJ2-2
CDR3: CASSLEEGPTGELFF

V: TRBV5-1
J: TRBJ2-3
CDR3: CASSLTSGSTDTQYF

V: TRBV9
J: TRBJ2-7
CDR3: CASSIGQGPYEQYF

V: TRBV27
J: TRBJ1-2
CDR3: CASRRQGNYGYTF

V: TRBV18
J: TRBJ1-4
CDR3: CASSPRQVATNEKLFF

V: TRBV9
J: TRBJ2-1
CDR3: CASSPLIGSGTSSEQFF

V: TRBV5-1
J: TRBJ2-2
CDR3: CASSSGTGVVGELFF

V: TRBV6-1
J: TRBJ2-3
CDR3: CASSELRRGTTDTQYF